This record covers a single TCR beta chain. Assay: immunoSEQ multiplex PCR; the TCRdb copy retains only in-frame clones and omits some. The sample includes tens of thousands of clones, roughly 92% seen only once; the top ten take more than 2%. This entry belongs to a study of T cell changes during pregnancy in multiple sclerosis. This receptor was obtained from a female donor with multiple sclerosis, enrolled in a pregnancy study. This specimen consisted of CD8+ T cells from peripheral blood mononuclear cells, obtained in the third trimester of pregnancy.

The CDR3 coding sequence is TGCGCCAGCAGCTTCGGACAGGGGGGGGCCGGGGAGCTGTTTTTT. It specifies CASSFGQGGAGELFF. The rearrangement links TRBV5-1 to TRBJ2-2; 10 bases fit TRBD1. Germline V CDR1 and CDR2: SGHRS, YFSETQ. The CDR3 has 15 amino acids. The V gene end was trimmed by 2 bases and the J gene end by 6 bases; junction bases not matched to a gene: 4.